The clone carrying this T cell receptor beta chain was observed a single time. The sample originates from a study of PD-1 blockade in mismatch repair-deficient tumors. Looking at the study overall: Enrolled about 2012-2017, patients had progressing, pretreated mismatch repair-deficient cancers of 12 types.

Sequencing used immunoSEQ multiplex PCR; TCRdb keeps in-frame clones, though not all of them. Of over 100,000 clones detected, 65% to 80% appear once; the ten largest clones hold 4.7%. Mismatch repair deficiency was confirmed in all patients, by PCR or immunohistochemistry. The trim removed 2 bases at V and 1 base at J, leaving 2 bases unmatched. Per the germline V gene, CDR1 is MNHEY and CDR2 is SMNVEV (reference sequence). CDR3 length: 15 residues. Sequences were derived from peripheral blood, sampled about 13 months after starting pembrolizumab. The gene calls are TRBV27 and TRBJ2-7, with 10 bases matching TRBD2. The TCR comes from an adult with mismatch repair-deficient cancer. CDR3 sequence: CASSLSSGRSYEQYF. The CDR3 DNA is TGTGCCAGCAGTTTAAGTAGCGGGAGGTCCTACGAGCAGTACTTC.